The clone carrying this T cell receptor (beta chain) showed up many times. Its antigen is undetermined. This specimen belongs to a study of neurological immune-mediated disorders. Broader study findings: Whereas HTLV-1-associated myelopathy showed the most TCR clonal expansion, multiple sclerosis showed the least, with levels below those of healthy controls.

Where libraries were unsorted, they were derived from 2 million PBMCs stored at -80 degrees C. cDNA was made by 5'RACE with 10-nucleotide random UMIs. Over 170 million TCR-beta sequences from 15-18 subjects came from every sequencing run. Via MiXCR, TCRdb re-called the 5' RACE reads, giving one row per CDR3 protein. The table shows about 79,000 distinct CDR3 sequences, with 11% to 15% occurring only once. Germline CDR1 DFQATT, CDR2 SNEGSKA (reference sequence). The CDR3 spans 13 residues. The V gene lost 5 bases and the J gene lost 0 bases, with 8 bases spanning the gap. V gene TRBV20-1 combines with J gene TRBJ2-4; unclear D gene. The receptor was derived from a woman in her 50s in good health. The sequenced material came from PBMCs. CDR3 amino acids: CSAVVIAKNIQYF. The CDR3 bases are TGCAGTGCTGTTGTAATAGCCAAAAACATTCAGTACTTC.